The 7 T cell receptor beta chains below were found in one sample sequenced in a study of breast tumors, draining lymph nodes, adjacent tissues. One entry per CDR3 protein results from TCRdb running MiXCR on the multiplex PCR reads. The table records 25,000 or so distinct CDR3 sequences, over 60% of them present only once. Sequencing was done on a sample of tumor-adjacent breast tissue. The source is a female donor with breast cancer. Some clones in this sample may be carry-over from other donors' samples.

The rearrangement joins TRBV27 to TRBJ2-7; 7 bases are shared with TRBD1. Germline V gene lookup returns CDR1 MNHEY and CDR2 SMNVEV (reference sequence). V gave up 4 bases and J gave up 3 bases; unmatched junction bases: 6. CDR3 length: 14 amino acids. The CDR3 loop reads CASSSRQGLYEQYF. The CDR3 region has the DNA TGTGCCAGCAGTTCCCGACAGGGCCTCTACGAGCAGTACTTC.

This clonotype is classed as medium-sized (0.01 to 0.1%). The V call is TRBV20-1, the J call TRBJ1-2, with 8 nucleotides matching TRBD1. The CDR3 is 15 residues long. The V gene end was trimmed by 6 bases and the J gene end by 3 bases; junction bases not matched to a gene: 12. Germline lookup yields CDR1 DFQATT and CDR2 SNEGSKA (reference sequence). The CDR3 sequence is CSAQSDRDIDYGYTF. The CDR3 DNA sequence: TGCAGTGCCCAATCGGACAGGGACATCGACTATGGCTACACCTTC.

Relative to its sample, this clonotype is medium-sized (0.01 to 0.1%). This chain connects TRBV24-1 to TRBJ2-2; D is uncertain. The CDR3 has 13 amino acids. V lost 0 bases, J lost 4 bases, and 2 bases lay in between. The germline V gene has CDR1 KGHDR and CDR2 SFDVKD. CDR3 residues: CATSDLVTGELFF. CDR3 nucleotides: TGTGCCACCAGTGATTTGGTCACCGGGGAGCTGTTTTTT.

This chain connects TRBV6-6 to TRBJ1-5; 7 bases fit TRBD1. Per the germline V gene, CDR1 is MNHNY and CDR2 is SVGAGI (reference sequence). CDR3 length equals 14 residues. V trimming: 5 bases; J trimming: 5 bases; junction bases outside the gene matches: 6. The CDR3 DNA is TGTGCCAGCAGTGACCGACAGGGATATCAGCCCCAGCATTTT. It is translated as CASSDRQGYQPQHF.

The chain has TRBV7-9 and TRBJ1-5, with D uncertain. Germline-derived CDR1 and CDR2 are SEHNR and FQNEAQ (reference sequence). CDR3 length: 14 amino acids. Trimming shortened V by 1 base and J by 10 bases, and 14 bases separated the two germline ends. The CDR3, as DNA: TGTGCCAGCAGCTTAGAGGGCAGCGCCCGTCCCCAGCATTTT. Amino acids: CASSLEGSARPQHF. The full variable domain, in which reference TRBV7-9 and TRBJ1-5 provide the parts outside the CDR3, is DTGVSQNPRHKITKRGQNVTFRCDPISEHNRLYWYRQTLGQGPEFLTYFQNEAQLEKSRLLSDRFSAERPKGSFSTLEIQRTEQGDSAMYLCASSLEGSARPQHFGDGTRLSIL.

In nucleotides, the CDR3 is TGTGCCATTTCAGGGTCAGATACGCAGTATTTT. Protein product: CAISGSDTQYF. The genes are TRBV19 and TRBJ2-3, with D possibly TRBD1 on 5 matching bases. Germline V gene sequence: CDR1 LNHDA, CDR2 SQIVND (reference sequence). Trimming took 10 bases from V and 4 from J, leaving 9 bases between them. The CDR3 has 11 amino acids.

There are a few counts of this clonotype. The chain is built from TRBV10-3 and TRBJ2-7; TRBD2 agrees at 7 bases. The length of the CDR3 is 13 residues. The germline gives CDR1 ENHRY, CDR2 SYGVKD. The trim removed 3 bases at V and 7 bases at J, leaving 6 bases unmatched. The CDR3 region has the DNA TGTGCCATCAGTGAAGCAGGGAGGGGAGAGCAGTACTTC. Its translation: CAISEAGRGEQYF.